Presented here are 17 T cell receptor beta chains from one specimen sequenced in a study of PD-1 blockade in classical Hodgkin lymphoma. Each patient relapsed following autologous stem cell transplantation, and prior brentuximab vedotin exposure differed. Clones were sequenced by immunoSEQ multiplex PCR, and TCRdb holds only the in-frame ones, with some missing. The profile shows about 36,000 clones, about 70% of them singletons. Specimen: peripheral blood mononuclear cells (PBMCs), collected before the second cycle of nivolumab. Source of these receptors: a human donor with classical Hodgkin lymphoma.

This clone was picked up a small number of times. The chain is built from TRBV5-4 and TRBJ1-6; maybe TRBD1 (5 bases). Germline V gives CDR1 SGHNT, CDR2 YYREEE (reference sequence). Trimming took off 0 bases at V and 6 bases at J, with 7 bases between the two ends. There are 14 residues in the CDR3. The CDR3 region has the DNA TGTGCCAGCAGCTTGGAGAGGGGTAATTCACCCCTCCACTTT. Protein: CASSLERGNSPLHF.

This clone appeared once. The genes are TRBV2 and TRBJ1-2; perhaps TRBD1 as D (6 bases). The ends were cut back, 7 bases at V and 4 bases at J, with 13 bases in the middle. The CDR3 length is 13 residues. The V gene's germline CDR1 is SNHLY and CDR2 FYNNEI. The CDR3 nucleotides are TGTGCCAGCAACCTACAGGGTTGCTATGGCTACACCTTC. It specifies CASNLQGCYGYTF.

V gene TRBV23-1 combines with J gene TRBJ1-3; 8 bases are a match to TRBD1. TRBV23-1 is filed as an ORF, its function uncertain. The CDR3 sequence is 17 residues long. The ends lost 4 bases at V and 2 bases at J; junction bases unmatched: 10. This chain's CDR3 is CASSLREDRVPGNTIYF. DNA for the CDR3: TGCGCCAGCAGTCTCCGTGAGGACAGGGTCCCTGGAAACACCATATATTTT.

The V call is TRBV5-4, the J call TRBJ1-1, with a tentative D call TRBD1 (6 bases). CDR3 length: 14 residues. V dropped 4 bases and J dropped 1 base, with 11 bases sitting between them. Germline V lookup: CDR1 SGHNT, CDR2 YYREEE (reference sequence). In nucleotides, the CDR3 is TGTGCCAGCAGCCCGACAGGCAGGAACACTGAAGCTTTCTTT. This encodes CASSPTGRNTEAFF. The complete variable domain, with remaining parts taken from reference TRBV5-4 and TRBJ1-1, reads ETGVTQSPTHLIKTRGQQVTLRCSSQSGHNTVSWYQQALGQGPQFIFQYYREEENGRGNFPPRFSGLQFPNYSSELNVNALELDDSALYLCASSPTGRNTEAFFGQGTRLTVV.

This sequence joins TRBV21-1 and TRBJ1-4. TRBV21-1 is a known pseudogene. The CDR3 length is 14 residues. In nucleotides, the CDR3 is TGTGCCAGCATCCCCTCCCAGGGACTGGGGAAACTGTTTTTT. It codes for CASIPSQGLGKLFF.

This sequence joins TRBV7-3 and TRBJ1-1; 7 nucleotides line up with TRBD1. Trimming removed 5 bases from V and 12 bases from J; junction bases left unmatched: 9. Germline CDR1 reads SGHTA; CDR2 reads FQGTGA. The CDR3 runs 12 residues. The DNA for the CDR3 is TGTGCCAGCAGCCCTCGACAGGGTGTGACTTTCTTT. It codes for CASSPRQGVTFF.

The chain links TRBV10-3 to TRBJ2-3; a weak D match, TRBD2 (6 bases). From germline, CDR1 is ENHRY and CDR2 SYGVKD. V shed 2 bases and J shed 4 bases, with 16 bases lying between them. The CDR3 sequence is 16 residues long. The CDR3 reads CAISETTRGFADTQYF. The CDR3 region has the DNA TGTGCCATCAGTGAGACGACTAGAGGTTTCGCAGATACGCAGTATTTT.

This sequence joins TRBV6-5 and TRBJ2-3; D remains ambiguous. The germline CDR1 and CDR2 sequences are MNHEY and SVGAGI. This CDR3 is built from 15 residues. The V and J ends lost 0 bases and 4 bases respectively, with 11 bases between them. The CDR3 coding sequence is TGTGCCAGCAGTTACTCACGGGTCCTTCCAGATACGCAGTATTTT. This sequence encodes CASSYSRVLPDTQYF.

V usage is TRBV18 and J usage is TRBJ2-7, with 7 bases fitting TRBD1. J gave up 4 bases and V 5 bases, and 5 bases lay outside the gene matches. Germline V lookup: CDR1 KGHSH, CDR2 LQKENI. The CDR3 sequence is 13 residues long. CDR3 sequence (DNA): TGTGCCAGCTCAAACTTGGACAGGTACGAGCAGTACTTC. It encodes CASSNLDRYEQYF. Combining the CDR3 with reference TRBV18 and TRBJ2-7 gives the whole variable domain NAGVMQNPRHLVRRRGQEARLRCSPMKGHSHVYWYRQLPEEGLKFMVYLQKENIIDESGMPKERFSAEFPKEGPSILRIQQVVRGDSAAYFCASSNLDRYEQYFGPGTRLTVT.

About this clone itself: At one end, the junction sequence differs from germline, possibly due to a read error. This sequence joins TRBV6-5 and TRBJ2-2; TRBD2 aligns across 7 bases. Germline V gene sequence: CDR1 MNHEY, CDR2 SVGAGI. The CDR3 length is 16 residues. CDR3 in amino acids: CASSYWRGSNTGELFF. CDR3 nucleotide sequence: TGTGCCAGCAGCTACTGGCGGGGGTCGAACACCGGGGAGCTGTTTTTT.

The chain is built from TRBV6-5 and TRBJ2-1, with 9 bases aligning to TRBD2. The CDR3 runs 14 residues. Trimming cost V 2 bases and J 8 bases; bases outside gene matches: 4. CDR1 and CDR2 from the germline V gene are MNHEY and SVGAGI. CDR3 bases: TGTGCCAGCAGTTACCGTCCTAGCGGGGATGAGCAGTTCTTC. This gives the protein CASSYRPSGDEQFF.

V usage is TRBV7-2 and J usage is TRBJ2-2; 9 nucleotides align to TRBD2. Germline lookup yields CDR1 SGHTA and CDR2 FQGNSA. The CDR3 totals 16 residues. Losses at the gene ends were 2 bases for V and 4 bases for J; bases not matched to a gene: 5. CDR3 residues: CASSLMAGGVTGELFF. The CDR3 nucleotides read TGTGCCAGCAGCTTAATGGCGGGAGGGGTCACCGGGGAGCTGTTTTTT.

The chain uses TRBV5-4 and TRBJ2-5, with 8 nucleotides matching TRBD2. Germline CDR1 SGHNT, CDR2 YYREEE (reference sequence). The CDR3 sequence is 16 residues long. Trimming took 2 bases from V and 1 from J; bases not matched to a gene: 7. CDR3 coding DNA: TGTGCCAGCAGCTTAAACGGGGGGGGAGTCCAAGAGACCCAGTACTTC. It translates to CASSLNGGGVQETQYF.

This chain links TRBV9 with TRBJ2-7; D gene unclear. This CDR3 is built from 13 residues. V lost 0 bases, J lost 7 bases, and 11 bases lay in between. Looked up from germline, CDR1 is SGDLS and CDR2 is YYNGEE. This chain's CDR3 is CASSVGIDEEQYF. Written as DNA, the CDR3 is TGTGCCAGCAGCGTAGGTATAGACGAGGAGCAGTACTTC.

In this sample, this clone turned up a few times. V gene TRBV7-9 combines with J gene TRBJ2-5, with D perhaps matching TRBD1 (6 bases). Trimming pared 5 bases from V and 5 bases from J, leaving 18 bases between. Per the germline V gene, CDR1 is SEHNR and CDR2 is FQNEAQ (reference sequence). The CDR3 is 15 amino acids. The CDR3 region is CASSLSQGYHETQYF. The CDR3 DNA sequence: TGTGCCAGCAGCCTCAGTCAGGGGTATCACGAGACCCAGTACTTC.

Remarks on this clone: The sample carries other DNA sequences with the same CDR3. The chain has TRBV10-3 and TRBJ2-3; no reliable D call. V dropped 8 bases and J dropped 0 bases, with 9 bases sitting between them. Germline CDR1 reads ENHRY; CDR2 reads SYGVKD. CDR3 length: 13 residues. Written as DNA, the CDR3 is TGTGCCATCGGCGGAACTAGCACAGATACGCAGTATTTT. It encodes CAIGGTSTDTQYF.

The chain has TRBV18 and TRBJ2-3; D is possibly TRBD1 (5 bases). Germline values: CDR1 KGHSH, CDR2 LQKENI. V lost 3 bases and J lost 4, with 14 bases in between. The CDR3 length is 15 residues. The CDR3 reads CASSPTVVGADTQYF. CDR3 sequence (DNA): TGTGCCAGCTCACCCACCGTCGTAGGGGCAGATACGCAGTATTTT.